This TCR beta chain was sequenced in a study of OX40 agonist ivuxolimab in advanced cancers. Study at large: At doses from 0.01 to 10 mg/kg, patients were given intravenous ivuxolimab every 2 weeks.

The assay was immunoSEQ multiplex PCR, and TCRdb's table has in-frame clones only and misses some. The table records almost 80,000 clones, roughly 86% of them present only once. Turning to this clone: The antigen remains undetermined.

V was pared by 2 bases and J by 6 bases, with 2 bases between. Germline V gene lookup returns CDR1 SGHDT and CDR2 YYEEEE. This CDR3 region has 11 residues. Study-wide results and caveats: Low clonal expansion, among the lowest seen, marked partial responders at 0.1-3.0 mg/kg. Determination of antigen specificity was not performed for the expanded peripheral T cells.

The chain is built from TRBV5-6 and TRBJ2-2; no reliable D call. The clonotype was recovered from an adult with an advanced solid tumor such as melanoma, head and neck, liver or kidney cancer. The specimen comprised CD4+ or CD8+ T cells sorted from blood, sampled in a trial of the OX40 agonist ivuxolimab. Here the CDR3 DNA reads TGTGCCAGCAGCTTAGCCGGGGAGCTGTTTTTT. Protein: CASSLAGELFF.